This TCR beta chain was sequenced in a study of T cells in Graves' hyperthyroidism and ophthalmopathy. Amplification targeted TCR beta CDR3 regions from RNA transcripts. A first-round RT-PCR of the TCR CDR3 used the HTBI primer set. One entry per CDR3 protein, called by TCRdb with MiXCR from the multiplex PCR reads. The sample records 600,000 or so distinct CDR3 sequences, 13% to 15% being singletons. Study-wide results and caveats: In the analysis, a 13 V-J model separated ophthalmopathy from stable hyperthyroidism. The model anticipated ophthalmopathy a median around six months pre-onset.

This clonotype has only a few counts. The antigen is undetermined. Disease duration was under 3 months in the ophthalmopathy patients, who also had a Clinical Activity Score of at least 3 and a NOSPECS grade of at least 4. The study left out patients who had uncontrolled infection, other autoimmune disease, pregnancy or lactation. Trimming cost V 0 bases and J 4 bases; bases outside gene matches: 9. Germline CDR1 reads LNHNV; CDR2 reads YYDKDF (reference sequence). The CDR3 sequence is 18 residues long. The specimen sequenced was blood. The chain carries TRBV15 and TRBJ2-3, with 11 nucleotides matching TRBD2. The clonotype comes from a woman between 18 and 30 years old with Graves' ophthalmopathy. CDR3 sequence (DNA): TGTGCCACCAGCAGAGACCCCTCCTTAGCGGGAGGGGCAGATACGCAGTATTTT. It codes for CATSRDPSLAGGADTQYF.